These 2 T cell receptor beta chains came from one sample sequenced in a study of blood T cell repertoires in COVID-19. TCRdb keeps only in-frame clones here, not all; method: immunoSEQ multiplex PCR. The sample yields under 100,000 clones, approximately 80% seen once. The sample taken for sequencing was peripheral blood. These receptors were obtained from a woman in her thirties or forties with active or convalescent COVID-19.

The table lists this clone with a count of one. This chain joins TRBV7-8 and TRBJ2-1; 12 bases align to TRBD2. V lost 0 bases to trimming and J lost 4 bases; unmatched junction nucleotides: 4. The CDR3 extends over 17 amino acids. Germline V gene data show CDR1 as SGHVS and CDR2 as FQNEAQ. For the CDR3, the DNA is TGTGCCAGCAGCTTAGCGCCCGGACTAGCGGGGTACAATGAGCAGTTCTTC. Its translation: CASSLAPGLAGYNEQFF.

The CDR3 protein is CASKPHGRSRTGEKLFF. The CDR3 DNA sequence: TGTGCCAGCAAACCACATGGCAGGTCTCGTACAGGGGAAAAACTGTTTTTT. The V call is TRBV25-1, the J call TRBJ1-4; D is possibly TRBD1 (6 bases). The CDR3 is made up of 17 amino acids. Germline CDR1 and CDR2: MGHDK and SYGVNS. The ends were cut back, 7 bases at V and 8 bases at J, with 26 bases in the middle. The entire variable domain, with the rest obtained from reference TRBV25-1 and TRBJ1-4, is as follows: EADIYQTPRYLVIGTGKKITLECSQTMGHDKMYWYQQDPGMELHLIHYSYGVNSTEKGDLSSESTVSRIRTEHFPLTLESARPSHTSQYLCASKPHGRSRTGEKLFFGSGTQLSVL.